This T cell receptor beta chain was captured in a study of beta chain features in type 1 diabetes. Regarding the study as a whole: The study left unresolved whether HLA type influences TCRB rearrangement.

Expressed TCRB transcripts were sequenced, since all the RNA that had been isolated was reverse transcribed. Sequenced by immunoSEQ multiplex PCR; TCRdb stores in-frame clones only, minus some. The sample has under 450,000 clones, approximately 15% seen once. By way of CD45RO/CCR7/CD25/CD127/CD95/CD27, the CD4+ regulatory, stem cell-like memory, central memory and naive cells were sorted. This clone was counted only a few times. Its antigen is currently unknown. Germline trimming cut 6 bases from V and 4 bases from J; bases unmatched to any gene: 8. The germline CDR1 and CDR2 sequences are SGHTA and FQGNSA. The CDR3 spans 15 residues.

The clonotype originates from a man aged 25 to 40 in good health. The rearrangement links TRBV7-2 to TRBJ2-1; 8 nucleotides agree with TRBD1. The sequenced material came from naive CD4+ T cells from blood. The CDR3 DNA reads as TGTGCCAGCAGTTCGCGACAGGGGCGATACAATGAGCAGTTCTTC. Encoded protein: CASSSRQGRYNEQFF.